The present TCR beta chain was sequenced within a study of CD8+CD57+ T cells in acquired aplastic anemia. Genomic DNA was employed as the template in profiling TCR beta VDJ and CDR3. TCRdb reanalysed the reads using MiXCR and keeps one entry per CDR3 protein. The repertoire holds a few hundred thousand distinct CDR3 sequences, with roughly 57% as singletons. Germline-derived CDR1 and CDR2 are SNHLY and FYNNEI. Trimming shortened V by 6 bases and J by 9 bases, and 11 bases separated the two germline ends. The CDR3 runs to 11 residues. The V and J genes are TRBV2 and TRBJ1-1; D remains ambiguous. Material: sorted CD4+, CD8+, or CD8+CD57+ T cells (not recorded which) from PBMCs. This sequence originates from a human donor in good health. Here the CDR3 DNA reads TGTGCCAGCAGGTCGTCGGGGAAAGCTTTCTTT. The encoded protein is CASRSSGKAFF.